This passage covers 28 T cell receptor beta chains from one sample sequenced in a study of shared T cell receptors in the human thymus. The protocol was immunoSEQ multiplex PCR, while the TCRdb copy is restricted to in-frame clones and leaves out a portion. This table holds hundreds of thousands of clones, around 87% found once. This sample was also put to use in a study of human thymus T cells.

Sequencing used thymocytes. The source of these receptors is a boy less than two years old with a congenital heart defect.

The gene calls are TRBV25-1 and TRBJ2-7; TRBD1 might be the D (6 bases). Trimming removed 4 bases from V and 1 base from J, with 17 bases in between. CDR3 length: 16 residues. Germline V gives CDR1 MGHDK, CDR2 SYGVNS. Here the CDR3 reads CASSVTGPEGSYEQYF. CDR3 bases: TGTGCCAGCAGTGTGACAGGCCCTGAGGGATCCTACGAGCAGTACTTC.

This chain joins TRBV19 and TRBJ1-1; no definite D call. The CDR3 runs 14 residues. With 3 bases removed from V and 1 base from J, the gap between germline ends came to 9 bases. Germline CDR1 is LNHDA and CDR2 is SQIVND (reference sequence). CDR3 loop: CASSMAPGNTEAFF. The DNA of the CDR3 is TGTGCCAGTAGTATGGCCCCGGGGAACACTGAAGCTTTCTTT.

In DNA form, the CDR3 reads TGTGCCAGCAGCTTGACAGGGCCCAATGAGCAGTTCTTC. Its translation: CASSLTGPNEQFF. The rearrangement uses TRBV11-3 and TRBJ2-1; TRBD1 matches 7 bases. Germline V gene sequence: CDR1 SGHNT, CDR2 YENEEA. The CDR3 runs 13 residues. V was pared by 3 bases and J by 6 bases, with 2 bases of the junction left unmatched.

This chain links TRBV4-3 with TRBJ2-1, with unresolved D. V lost 0 bases and J lost 3, with 6 bases in between. Germline assignment: CDR1 LGHNA and CDR2 YSLEER. The CDR3 loop spans 14 amino acids. The CDR3 sequence: CASSQDGFYNEQFF. The CDR3 bases are TGCGCCAGCAGCCAAGACGGGTTCTACAATGAGCAGTTCTTC.

The V gene is TRBV28, the J gene TRBJ1-5; D may be TRBD1 (5 bases). Trimming removed 5 bases at V and 7 bases at J, with 15 bases between. The germline gives CDR1 MDHEN, CDR2 SYDVKM. CDR3 length: 14 residues. The CDR3 here is CASSPRGSGQPQHF. Here the CDR3 DNA reads TGTGCCAGCAGTCCCCGGGGGAGCGGCCAGCCCCAGCATTTT.

The chain employs TRBV7-8 and TRBJ2-5, with 7 bases fitting TRBD2. V dropped 1 base and J dropped 4; count of bases not matched to a gene: 3. The CDR3 covers 14 residues. Germline-derived CDR1 and CDR2 are SGHVS and FQNEAQ. CDR3 amino acids: CASSLGLARETQYF. The CDR3 DNA is TGTGCCAGCAGCTTAGGACTAGCTAGAGAGACCCAGTACTTC.

The V call is TRBV5-1, the J call TRBJ2-1, with TRBD2 as a possible D gene (6 bases). The CDR3 spans 16 residues. Between the trimmed V and J ends, which lost 2 bases and 5 bases, there was a span of 17 bases. Germline values: CDR1 SGHRS, CDR2 YFSETQ. CDR3 DNA: TGCGCCAGCAGCTTTTCGGGCGGGGCGCATCACAATGAGCAGTTCTTC. It translates to CASSFSGGAHHNEQFF.

This clone came up once. The V and J genes are TRBV7-6 and TRBJ2-1, with D hard to call. CDR1 and CDR2 from the germline V gene are SGHVS and FNYEAQ. The CDR3 length is 17 residues. V was shortened by 0 bases and J by 0 bases, with 12 bases between the two germline ends. The CDR3 DNA reads TGTGCCAGCAGCTTAGCGGATTATCGGAGCTCCTACAATGAGCAGTTCTTC. Amino acids: CASSLADYRSSYNEQFF. Full variable domain (remainder filled in from reference TRBV7-6 and TRBJ2-1): GAGVSQSPRYKVTKRGQDVALRCDPISGHVSLYWYRQALGQGPEFLTYFNYEAQQDKSGLPNDRFSAERPEGSISTLTIQRTEQRDSAMYRCASSLADYRSSYNEQFFGPGTRLTVL.

The chain recombines TRBV19 with TRBJ2-7; D might be TRBD2 (6 bases). Deletions cut 4 bases from V and 2 bases from J, with 12 bases between. Germline V lookup: CDR1 LNHDA, CDR2 SQIVND (reference sequence). This CDR3 comprises 14 residues. CDR3 protein: CASSSGELAYEQYF. The CDR3 bases are TGTGCCAGTAGTAGCGGGGAGTTAGCCTACGAGCAGTACTTC.

The rearrangement joins TRBV10-1 to TRBJ2-2; TRBD2 matches at 11 bases. This CDR3 comprises 17 residues. V lost 0 bases to trimming and J lost 3 bases; unmatched junction nucleotides: 3. From germline, CDR1 is WNHNN and CDR2 SYGVQD (reference sequence). CDR3 amino acids: CASSESVLAGDTGELFF. DNA of the CDR3: TGCGCCAGCAGTGAGTCAGTACTAGCGGGAGACACCGGGGAGCTGTTTTTT.

J is TRBJ1-3 and V is TRBV28, with D unresolved. The ends were cut back, 6 bases at V and 0 bases at J, with 9 bases in the middle. Germline CDR1 MDHEN, CDR2 SYDVKM. This CDR3 region has 14 residues. This CDR3 reads CASRTDSSGNTIYF. CDR3 DNA: TGTGCCAGCAGGACGGACTCCTCTGGAAACACCATATATTTT.

The chain combines TRBV6-4 with TRBJ2-1; 9 nucleotides agree with TRBD2. Germline V gene lookup returns CDR1 MRHNA and CDR2 SNTAGT. The CDR3 sequence is 14 residues long. V shed 6 bases and J 6 bases; nucleotides not matched to a gene: 6. The CDR3 DNA reads TGTGCCAGCAGCCGCGTAGCGGGGGTCAATGAGCAGTTCTTC. Translated, it gives CASSRVAGVNEQFF.

The CDR3: CASSLYSDSADLSGNTIYF. CDR3 bases: TGTGCCAGCAGCCTCTACTCGGACTCCGCGGACCTCTCTGGAAACACCATATATTTT. The chain employs TRBV7-9 and TRBJ1-3; D not certain. CDR3 length equals 19 residues. Trimming took off 5 bases at V and 0 bases at J, with 23 bases between the two ends. Looked up from germline, CDR1 is SEHNR and CDR2 is FQNEAQ (reference sequence).

The chain recombines TRBV7-9 with TRBJ2-1; TRBD2 might be the D (6 bases). Germline-derived CDR1 and CDR2 are SEHNR and FQNEAQ (reference sequence). The CDR3 sequence is 15 residues long. Trimming took off 5 bases at V and 3 bases at J, with 14 bases between the two ends. CDR3 coding DNA: TGTGCCAGCAGCCCAAATGGGGGGATCTACAATGAGCAGTTCTTC. It yields the protein CASSPNGGIYNEQFF. Complete variable domain (other parts from reference TRBV7-9 and TRBJ2-1): DTGVSQNPRHKITKRGQNVTFRCDPISEHNRLYWYRQTLGQGPEFLTYFQNEAQLEKSRLLSDRFSAERPKGSFSTLEIQRTEQGDSAMYLCASSPNGGIYNEQFFGPGTRLTVL.

The genes are TRBV15 and TRBJ1-5, with TRBD1 identical over 7 bases. CDR1 is LNHNV and CDR2 is YYDKDF in the germline V gene (reference sequence). The CDR3 contains 17 residues. V lost 0 bases to trimming and J lost 6 bases; unmatched junction nucleotides: 11. CDR3 amino acids: CATSREGGDNFCQPQHF. The CDR3 DNA sequence: TGTGCCACCAGCAGAGAAGGGGGCGATAATTTTTGTCAGCCCCAGCATTTT.

J is TRBJ2-4 and V is TRBV6-1; possible D gene TRBD1, 5 bases. The CDR3 runs to 17 residues. The V and J ends lost 3 bases and 6 bases respectively, with 21 bases between them. CDR1 is MNHNS and CDR2 is SASEGT in the germline V gene. CDR3 sequence: CASSEGQGFPKLNIQYF. DNA for the CDR3: TGTGCCAGCAGTGAGGGTCAGGGCTTCCCCAAACTAAACATTCAGTACTTC.

V gene TRBV5-1 combines with J gene TRBJ2-5; 10 bases agree with TRBD2. Germline CDR1 and CDR2: SGHRS and YFSETQ. The V gene end was trimmed by 7 bases and the J gene end by 3 bases; junction bases not matched to a gene: 6. CDR3 size: 14 residues. DNA of the CDR3: TGCGCCAGCGTCGCTAGCGGGGGCAAAGAGACCCAGTACTTC. This encodes CASVASGGKETQYF.

The rearrangement uses TRBV6-4 and TRBJ2-7, with TRBD2 identical over 7 bases. Germline V lookup: CDR1 MRHNA, CDR2 SNTAGT. With V trimmed by 5 bases and J by 5 bases, 6 bases remained unmatched. The CDR3 runs 13 residues. The DNA for the CDR3 is TGTGCCAGCAGTCGGGACTATCGGGACGAGCAGTACTTC. Encoded protein: CASSRDYRDEQYF.

CDR3 in DNA: TGTGCCAGCAGCTTGCAGGGCCTCTACGAGCAGTACTTC. It translates to CASSLQGLYEQYF. The chain links TRBV5-4 to TRBJ2-5, with D perhaps matching TRBD1 (5 bases). TRBJ2-7 matches the DNA end more closely, so the J call is doubtful. Germline V gene sequence: CDR1 SGHNT, CDR2 YYREEE (reference sequence). The length of the CDR3 is 13 residues.

The chain links TRBV11-2 to TRBJ2-7, with 9 bases identical to TRBD2. Germline CDR1 reads SGHAT; CDR2 reads FQNNGV. This CDR3 region has 15 residues. The junction had 6 bases not matched to a gene; V was cut back by 2 bases and J by 4 bases. CDR3 in DNA: TGTGCCAGCAGCTTATGGGCTAGCGGGATTTACGAGCAGTACTTC. Amino acid sequence: CASSLWASGIYEQYF.

The rearrangement links TRBV7-3 to TRBJ2-2, with 7 bases fitting TRBD1. J lost 3 bases, V lost 4 bases, and 5 bases had no gene match. In germline, CDR1 is SGHTA, CDR2 FQGTGA. The CDR3 covers 15 residues. The CDR3 region has the DNA TGTGCCAGCAGCTCACAGGGGATGTACACCGGGGAGCTGTTTTTT. Amino acids: CASSSQGMYTGELFF. Drawing the rest from reference TRBV7-3 and TRBJ2-2, the complete variable domain is GAGVSQTPSNKVTEKGKYVELRCDPISGHTALYWYRQSLGQGPEFLIYFQGTGAADDSGLPNDRFFAVRPEGSVSTLKIQRTERGDSAVYLCASSSQGMYTGELFFGEGSRLTVL.

The V gene is TRBV28, the J gene TRBJ2-7, with TRBD1 as a possible D gene (6 bases). The V gene lost 8 bases and the J gene lost 3 bases, with 14 bases spanning the gap. CDR1 is MDHEN and CDR2 is SYDVKM in the germline V gene. This CDR3 comprises 13 residues. The CDR3 here is CASRTGFDYEQYF. For the CDR3, the DNA is TGTGCCAGCCGTACAGGGTTCGACTACGAGCAGTACTTC.

Details on this clone: The DNA is left out, because the CDR3 cannot be placed on it with certainty; the CDR3 is given as TCRdb lists it. The chain joins TRBV28 to TRBJ1-5. The germline CDR1 and CDR2 sequences are MDHEN and SYDVKM. The CDR3 is 19 amino acids long, termini counted. CDR3 loop: CASSLAGLSGQNRRQPQHF.

This chain joins TRBV12-5 and TRBJ1-2, with D uncertain. CDR3 size: 17 residues. The germline V and J ends were trimmed by 7 bases and 0 bases, with 21 bases remaining between them. Germline V lookup: CDR1 LGHNT, CDR2 FRNRAP. The CDR3 DNA reads TGTGCTAGTGTTTGGGGAGGGTTCGAGCTCCCTAACTATGGCTACACCTTC. It codes for CASVWGGFELPNYGYTF.

The chain combines TRBV6-5 with TRBJ2-1, with 9 bases aligning to TRBD1. The CDR3 totals 12 residues. The germline gives CDR1 MNHEY, CDR2 SVGAGI. Trimming at V came to 8 bases and at J to 7 bases, leaving 3 bases not matched to a gene. Written as DNA, the CDR3 is TGTGCCAGCGGGACAGGGAATAATGAGCAGTTCTTC. Protein: CASGTGNNEQFF.

This clone has just one count. V usage is TRBV7-2 and J usage is TRBJ2-7; 10 bases match TRBD2. The germline V gene has CDR1 SGHTA and CDR2 FQGNSA. The trim removed 5 bases at V and 7 bases at J, leaving 14 bases unmatched. The CDR3 is made up of 16 amino acids. The CDR3 nucleotides are TGTGCCAGCAGCCCAGGGGTGTGGGCTAGCGGGGGTGAGCAGTACTTC. This sequence encodes CASSPGVWASGGEQYF.

The V call is TRBV15, the J call TRBJ2-1; 7 positions match TRBD2. Germline V gene sequence: CDR1 LNHNV, CDR2 YYDKDF (reference sequence). The CDR3 length is 19 residues. Trimming removed 1 base from V and 3 bases from J; junction bases left unmatched: 15. The CDR3 sequence is CATSRGARLTSAFYNEQFF. In nucleotides, the CDR3 is TGTGCCACCAGCAGAGGTGCTAGGCTAACTAGCGCCTTCTACAATGAGCAGTTCTTC.

The V gene is TRBV6-5, the J gene TRBJ1-2, with D perhaps TRBD1 (5 bases). The CDR3 is 13 residues long. V gave up 5 bases and J gave up 5 bases, with 12 bases separating them. Per germline, CDR1 MNHEY and CDR2 SVGAGI. CDR3 nucleotides: TGTGCCAGCAGTACAGACAGAAGATATGGCTACACCTTC. It translates to CASSTDRRYGYTF.